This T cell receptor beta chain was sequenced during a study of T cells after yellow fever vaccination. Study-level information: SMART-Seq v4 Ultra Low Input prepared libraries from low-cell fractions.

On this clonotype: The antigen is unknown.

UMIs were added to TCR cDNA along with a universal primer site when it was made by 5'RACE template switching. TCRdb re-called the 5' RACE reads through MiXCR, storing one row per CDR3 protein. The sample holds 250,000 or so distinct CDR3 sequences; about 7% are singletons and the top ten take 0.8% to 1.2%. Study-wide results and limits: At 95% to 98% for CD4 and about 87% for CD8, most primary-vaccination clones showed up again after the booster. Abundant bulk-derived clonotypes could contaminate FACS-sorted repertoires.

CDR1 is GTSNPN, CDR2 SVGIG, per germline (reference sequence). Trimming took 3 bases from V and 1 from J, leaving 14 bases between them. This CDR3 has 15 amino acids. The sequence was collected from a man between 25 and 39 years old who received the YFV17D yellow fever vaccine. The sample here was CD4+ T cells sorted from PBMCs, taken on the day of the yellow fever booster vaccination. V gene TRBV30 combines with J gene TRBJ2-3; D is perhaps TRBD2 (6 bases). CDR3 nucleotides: TGTGCCTGGAGAGAAAAGCGGGCGGGCACAGATACGCAGTATTTT. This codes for CAWREKRAGTDTQYF.